The source of this T cell receptor (beta chain) is a study of vaccination effects on CD4 cells after COVID-19. Study results and caveats: Early timepoints after infection were absent, and convalescent patients were few in the study. Only 1 of 255 vaccine-induced clones from healthy vaccinees cross-reacted with common cold coronaviruses.

Prior to sequencing, the ViraFEST assay stimulated PBMC with viral peptide pools, which expanded the antigen-specific CD4+ T cells. Cells that had been cultured for roughly 9 days were the source of isolated CD4+ T cells. In the vaccine recipients, nucleocapsid antibodies were negative and there was no prior SARS-CoV-2 infection. Every well housed two million PBMC, which grew in culture alongside about 9.9 IU/ml IL-2 and 10 ug/ml peptides. Comment on this clone: What it recognizes is unknown.

TCRdb's table, derived via immunoSEQ multiplex PCR, lists solely in-frame clones and lacks some. This sample yields approximately 74,000 clones, of which 65% to 75% are seen a single time; around 2.9% belongs to the top ten. The sequence came from a human donor who received a COVID-19 vaccine. Material: CD4+ T cells from PBMCs cultured with HCoV-NL63 spike peptides, obtained before COVID-19 vaccination.

As DNA, the CDR3 is TGCGCCAGCAGCCAGCCACAGTCTGGGGCCAACGTCCTGACTTTC. The encoded protein is CASSQPQSGANVLTF. J is TRBJ2-6 and V is TRBV4-1; D gene uncertain. Germline assignment: CDR1 MGHRA and CDR2 YSYEKL. The CDR3 length is 15 residues. The V and J ends lost 3 bases and 1 base respectively, with 7 bases between them.